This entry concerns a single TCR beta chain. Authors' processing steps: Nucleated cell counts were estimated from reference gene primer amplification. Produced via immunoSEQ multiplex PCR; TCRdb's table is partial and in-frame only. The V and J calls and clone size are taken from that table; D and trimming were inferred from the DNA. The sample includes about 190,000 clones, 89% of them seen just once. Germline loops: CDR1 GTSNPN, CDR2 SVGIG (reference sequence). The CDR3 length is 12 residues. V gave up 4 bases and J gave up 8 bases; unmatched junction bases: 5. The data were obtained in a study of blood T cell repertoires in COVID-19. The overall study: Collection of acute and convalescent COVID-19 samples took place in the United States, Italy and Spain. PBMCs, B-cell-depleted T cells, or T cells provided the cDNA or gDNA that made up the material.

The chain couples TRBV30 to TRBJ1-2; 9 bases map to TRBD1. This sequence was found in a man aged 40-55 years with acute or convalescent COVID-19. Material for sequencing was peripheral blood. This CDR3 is CAWMGQGGGYTF. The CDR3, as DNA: TGTGCCTGGATGGGACAGGGAGGCGGCTACACCTTC.